The 4 T cell receptor beta chains given below trace back to one sample, sequenced in a study of T cells in Graves' hyperthyroidism and ophthalmopathy. Amplification of TCR beta CDR3 regions was performed using RNA transcripts as template. The primer set for the first-round RT-PCR of the TCR CDR3 was HTBI. Via MiXCR, TCRdb re-called the multiplex PCR reads, giving one row per CDR3 protein. Seen here are some 50,000 distinct CDR3 sequences, around 48% observed once, and the top ten hold about 8.9%. Input material: blood. Every receptor here comes from a woman between 50 and 59 years old with Graves' ophthalmopathy.

There are many counts of this clonotype. This chain connects TRBV7-9 to TRBJ2-7; 7 nucleotides agree with TRBD2. Per germline, CDR1 SEHNR and CDR2 FQNEAQ (reference sequence). Unmatched junction bases numbered 8, after V lost 2 bases and J lost 4 bases. The length of the CDR3 is 15 residues. The CDR3 DNA sequence: TGTGCCAGCAGCTTAATGGGGTTGGGGGGGTACGAGCAGTACTTC. As protein: CASSLMGLGGYEQYF.

Many counts were recorded for this clonotype. The chain combines TRBV11-2 with TRBJ1-2, with 7 bases identical to TRBD1. The CDR3 has 13 amino acids. V was pared by 6 bases and J by 2 bases, with 3 bases of the junction left unmatched. CDR1 and CDR2 (germline): SGHAT, FQNNGV. CDR3: CASRGDSNYGYTF. DNA of the CDR3: TGTGCCAGCAGGGGGGACAGCAACTATGGCTACACCTTC.

As to this clonotype: Since no conserved phenylalanine or tryptophan closes the CDR3, a read error is the likely cause. No DNA is shown, since the ends of the CDR3 on it are uncertain; the CDR3 is the one TCRdb lists. CDR3 sequence reads: CASSRQGAYGYTFGS. The chain links TRBV7-2 to TRBJ1-6; the table's D call TRBD1 went unverified against the DNA. The CDR3 spans 15 amino acids, including both terminal residues. From germline, CDR1 is SGHTA and CDR2 FQGNSA.

J is TRBJ2-7 and V is TRBV19; a possible D gene is TRBD1 (6 bases). The length of the CDR3 is 15 residues. Germline CDR1 and CDR2: LNHDA and SQIVND (reference sequence). Trimming removed 5 bases from V and 3 bases from J, with 17 bases in between. The CDR3 DNA is TGTGCCAGTAGTTACAGGGAAAGGGCTATCTACGAGCAGTACTTC. It specifies CASSYRERAIYEQYF.